This T cell receptor beta chain was obtained from a study of radiotherapy plus CTLA-4 blockade in lung cancer. As regards this clone: Its matching antigen is unknown.

Study conclusions and caveats: Interferon-beta and early blood T cell clone dynamics reportedly predicted response best. Tumor-origin TCR clones grew in blood after radiotherapy plus ipilimumab.

Sequencing used immunoSEQ multiplex PCR; TCRdb keeps in-frame clones, though not all of them. This table has around 82,000 clones, around 79% appearing once. V was trimmed by 2 bases and J by 6 bases, leaving 15 bases between them. The CDR3 runs 15 residues. Germline CDR1 reads MNHNS; CDR2 reads SASEGT. The input for sequencing was peripheral blood, taken from a patient treated with radiotherapy plus ipilimumab. The TCR originated in a human donor with non-small cell lung cancer whose response to radiotherapy plus ipilimumab could not be evaluated. Some clones in this sample may be carry-over from other donors' samples. The chain links TRBV6-1 to TRBJ2-3; a possible D gene is TRBD2 (5 bases). Here the CDR3 reads CASSETRTGWDTQYF. The CDR3 DNA sequence: TGTGCCAGCAGTGAAACCCGGACGGGATGGGATACGCAGTATTTT.